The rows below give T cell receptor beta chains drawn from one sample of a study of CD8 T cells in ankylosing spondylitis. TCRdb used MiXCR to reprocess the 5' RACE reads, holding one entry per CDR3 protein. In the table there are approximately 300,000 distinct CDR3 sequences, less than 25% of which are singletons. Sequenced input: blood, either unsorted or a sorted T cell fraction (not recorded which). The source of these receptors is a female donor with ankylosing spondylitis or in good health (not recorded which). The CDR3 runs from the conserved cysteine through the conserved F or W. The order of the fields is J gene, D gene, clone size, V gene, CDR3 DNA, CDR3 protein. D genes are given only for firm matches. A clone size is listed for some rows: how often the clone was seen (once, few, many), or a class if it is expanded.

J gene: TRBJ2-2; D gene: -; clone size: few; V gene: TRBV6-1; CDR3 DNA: TGTGCCACCCGTCCCCACCCCGTTCGGACCGGGGAGCTGTTTTTT; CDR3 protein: CATRPHPVRTGELFF
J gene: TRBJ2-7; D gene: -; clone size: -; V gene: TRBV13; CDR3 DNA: TGTGCCAGCAGGAGGGACTCGACAATGTCCTACGAGCAGTACTTC; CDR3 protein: CASRRDSTMSYEQYF
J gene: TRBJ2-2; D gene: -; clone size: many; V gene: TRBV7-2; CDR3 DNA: TGTGCCAGCAGCTTCACTCGCACCGGGGAGCTGTTTTTT; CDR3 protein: CASSFTRTGELFF
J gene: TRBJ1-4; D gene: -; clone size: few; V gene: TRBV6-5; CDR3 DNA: TGTGCCAGCAGTTCGACGTGGGGGACTAATGAAAAACTGTTTTTT; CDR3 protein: CASSSTWGTNEKLFF
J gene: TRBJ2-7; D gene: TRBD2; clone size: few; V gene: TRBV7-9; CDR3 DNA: TGTGCCAGCAGCTTACAACTAGCGGGGGTCTACGAGCAGTACTTC; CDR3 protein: CASSLQLAGVYEQYF
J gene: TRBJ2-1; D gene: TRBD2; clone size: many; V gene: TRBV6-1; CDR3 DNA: TGTGCCAGCAGCCCGGGACTAGCGTTGTACAATGAGCAGTTCTTC; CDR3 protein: CASSPGLALYNEQFF
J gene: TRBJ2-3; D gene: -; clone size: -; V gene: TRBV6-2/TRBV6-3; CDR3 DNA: TGTGCCAGCAGCCGGGACAACCGTGAGAAGTATTTT; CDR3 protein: CASSRDNREKYF
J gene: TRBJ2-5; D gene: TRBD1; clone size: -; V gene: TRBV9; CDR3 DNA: TGTGCCACCAGCGAGCCACAGGGGGCGACCCGGGAGACCCAGTACTTC; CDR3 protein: CATSEPQGATRETQYF
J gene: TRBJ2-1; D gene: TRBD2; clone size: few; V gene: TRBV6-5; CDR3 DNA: TGTGCCAGCAGTTTCCTTAGCGGGAGGGCTGGGAATGAGCAGTTCTTC; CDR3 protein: CASSFLSGRAGNEQFF
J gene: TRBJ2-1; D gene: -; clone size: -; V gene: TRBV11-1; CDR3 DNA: TGTGCCAGCAGCCACGGCAGGGTTGCAGCAAAGGGGCGCTATGAGCAGTTCTTC; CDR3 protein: CASSHGRVAAKGRYEQFF
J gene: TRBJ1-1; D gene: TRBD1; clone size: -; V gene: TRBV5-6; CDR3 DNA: TGTGCCAGCAGCTCCGGGACAGGGGCGAGCACTGAAGCTTTCTTT; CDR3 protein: CASSSGTGASTEAFF
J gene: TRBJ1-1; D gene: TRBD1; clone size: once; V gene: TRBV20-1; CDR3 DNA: TGCAGTGCCCGGACAGGGGTAATGAACACTGAAGCTTTCTTT; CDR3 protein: CSARTGVMNTEAFF
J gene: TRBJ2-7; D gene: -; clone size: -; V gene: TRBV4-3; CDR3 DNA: TGCGCCAGCAGCCACAGACCCTTTTACGAGCAGTACTTC; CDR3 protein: CASSHRPFYEQYF
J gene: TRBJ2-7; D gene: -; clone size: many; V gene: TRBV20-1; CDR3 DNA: TGCAGTGCTAGACAGGACTCCTACGAGCAGTACTTC; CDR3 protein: CSARQDSYEQYF
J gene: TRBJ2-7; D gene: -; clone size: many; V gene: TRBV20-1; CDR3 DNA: TGCAGGGGCTATGTAGCGAAACCTTACATTACAAGCTCCTACGAGCAGTACTTC; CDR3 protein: CRGYVAKPYITSSYEQYF
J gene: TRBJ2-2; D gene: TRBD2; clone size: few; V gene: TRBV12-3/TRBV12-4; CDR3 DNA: TGTGCCAGCAGTTTAGGGCTAGCGGGAGCAGGGGAGCTGTTTTTT; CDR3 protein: CASSLGLAGAGELFF
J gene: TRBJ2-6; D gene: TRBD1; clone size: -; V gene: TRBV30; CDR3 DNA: TGTGCCCGGGGACAGGCGTTCTCTGGGGCCAACGTCCTGACTTTC; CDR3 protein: CARGQAFSGANVLTF
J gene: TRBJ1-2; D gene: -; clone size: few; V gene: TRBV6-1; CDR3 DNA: TGTGCCAGCCTCCCACAGGGAAAGAGCTATGGCTACACCTTC; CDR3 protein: CASLPQGKSYGYTF
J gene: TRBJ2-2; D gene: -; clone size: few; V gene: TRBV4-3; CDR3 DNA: TGCGCCAGCAGCCAAGGGGCTTATGAGGCCGCGAACACCGGGGAGCTGTTTTTT; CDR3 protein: CASSQGAYEAANTGELFF
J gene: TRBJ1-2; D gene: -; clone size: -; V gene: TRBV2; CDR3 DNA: TGTGCCAGCAGTGAAGATCATAATCATGGCTACACCTTC; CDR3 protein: CASSEDHNHGYTF
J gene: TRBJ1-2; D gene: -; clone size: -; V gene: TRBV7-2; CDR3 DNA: TGTGCCAGCAGCTTAGTCCAAGGCTATGGCTACACCTTC; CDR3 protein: CASSLVQGYGYTF
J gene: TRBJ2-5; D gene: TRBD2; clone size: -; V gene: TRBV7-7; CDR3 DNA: TGTGCCAGCAGCTTAGGCCTCGGCGGGAGAGAGACCCAGTACTTC; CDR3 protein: CASSLGLGGRETQYF
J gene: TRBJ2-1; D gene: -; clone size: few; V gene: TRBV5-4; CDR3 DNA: TGTGCCAGCAGCCCTCCGGGCCCCCTAGGAGATGAGCAGTTCTTC; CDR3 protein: CASSPPGPLGDEQFF
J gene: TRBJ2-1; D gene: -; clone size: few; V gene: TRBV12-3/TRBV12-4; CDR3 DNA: TGTGCCAGCAGTCTAAAGAGGGACAATGAGCAGTTCTTC; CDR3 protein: CASSLKRDNEQFF
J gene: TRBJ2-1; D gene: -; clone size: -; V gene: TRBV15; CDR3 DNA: TGTGCCACCAGCAGAGATCCGGCTAGTCCGCAGTTCTTC; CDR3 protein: CATSRDPASPQFF
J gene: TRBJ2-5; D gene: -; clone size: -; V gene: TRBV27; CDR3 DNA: TGTGCCAGCAGTTTATCCGGGGGAATACGAGAGACCCAGTACTTC; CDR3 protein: CASSLSGGIRETQYF
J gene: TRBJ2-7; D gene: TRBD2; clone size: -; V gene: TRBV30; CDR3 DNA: TGTGCCTGGAGTAGCGGGATAGACGAGCAGTACTTC; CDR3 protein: CAWSSGIDEQYF
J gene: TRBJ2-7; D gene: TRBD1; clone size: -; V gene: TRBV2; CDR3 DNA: TGTGCCAGCAAGAGGACAGGGTCCAACGAGCAGTACTTC; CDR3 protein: CASKRTGSNEQYF
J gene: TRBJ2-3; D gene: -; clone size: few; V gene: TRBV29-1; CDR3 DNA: TGCAGCGCTGCTGGACAGAGCACAGATACGCAGTATTTT; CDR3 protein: CSAAGQSTDTQYF
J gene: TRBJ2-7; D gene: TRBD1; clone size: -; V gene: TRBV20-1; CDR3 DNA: TGCAGTGCTTTCCGGACAGGAAGCTCCTACGAGCAGTACTTC; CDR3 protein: CSAFRTGSSYEQYF
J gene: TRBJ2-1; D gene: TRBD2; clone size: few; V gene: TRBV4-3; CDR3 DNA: TGCGCCAGCAGCCAAGATTTGACTAGCGGGAGTTTCGATGAGCAGTTCTTC; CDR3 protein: CASSQDLTSGSFDEQFF
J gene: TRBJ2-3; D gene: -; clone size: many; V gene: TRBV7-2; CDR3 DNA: TGTGCCAGCAGCTTATGGTCGGGATCCACAGATACGCAGTATTTT; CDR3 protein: CASSLWSGSTDTQYF
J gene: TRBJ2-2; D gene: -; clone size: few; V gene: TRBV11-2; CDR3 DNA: TGTGCCAGCAGCTTAGATGTTAGGGGGGGCGCGAACACCGGGGAGCTGTTTTTT; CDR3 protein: CASSLDVRGGANTGELFF
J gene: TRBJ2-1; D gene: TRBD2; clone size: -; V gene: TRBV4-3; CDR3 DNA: TGCGCCAGCAGCCAAAGGGCCAGCGGGGCCTACAATGAGCAGTTCTTC; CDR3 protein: CASSQRASGAYNEQFF
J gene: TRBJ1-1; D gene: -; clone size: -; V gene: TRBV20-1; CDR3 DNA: TGCAGTGCTAGAGATCTCGGGGTTGGAGCTTTCTTT; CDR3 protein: CSARDLGVGAFF
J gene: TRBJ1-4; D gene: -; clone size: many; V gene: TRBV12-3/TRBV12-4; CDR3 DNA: TGTGCCAGCAGGGATAGGGGGGCGACTAATGAAAAACTGTTTTTT; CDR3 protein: CASRDRGATNEKLFF
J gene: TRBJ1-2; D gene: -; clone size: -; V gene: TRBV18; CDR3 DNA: TGTGCCAGCTCACCATCTGGGATAGGAGGCTACACCTTC; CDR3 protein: CASSPSGIGGYTF
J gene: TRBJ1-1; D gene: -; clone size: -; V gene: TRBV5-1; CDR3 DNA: TGCGCCAGCAGCTTGGAGGGTTTGGGCACTGAAGCTTTCTTT; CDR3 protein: CASSLEGLGTEAFF
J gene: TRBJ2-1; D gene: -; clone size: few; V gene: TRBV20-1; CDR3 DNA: TGCAGTGCTAGCCCTGACAGTTACGATGAGCAGTTCTTC; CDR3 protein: CSASPDSYDEQFF
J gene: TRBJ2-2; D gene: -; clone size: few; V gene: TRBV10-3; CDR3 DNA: TGTGCCATCAGTGCGAGGGAAGGGGTAACCGGGGAGCTGTTTTTT; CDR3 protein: CAISAREGVTGELFF